A selection of T cell receptor beta chains follows, all from one sample in a study of blood T cell repertoires in COVID-19. Data came from immunoSEQ multiplex PCR; TCRdb stores just in-frame clones and leaves some out. This table holds over 30,000 clones, less than 95% found once. The source material was peripheral blood. These receptors were collected from a man older than 75 with acute or convalescent COVID-19. Both conserved end residues are part of each CDR3. The order of the fields is clone size, D gene, V gene, J gene, CDR3 DNA, CDR3 protein. D genes are given only for firm matches. The listing skips clone size in some rows; elsewhere it reads once, few, many or a size class.

clone_size: .; d_call: TRBD1; v_call: TRBV19; j_call: TRBJ1-5; cdr3_nt: TGTGCCAGTAGCGGGACAGCCCTTAATCAGCCCCAGCATTTT; cdr3_aa: CASSGTALNQPQHF
clone_size: .; d_call: TRBD1; v_call: TRBV7-9; j_call: TRBJ2-7; cdr3_nt: TGTGCCAGCAGCTTAGTTCCAGGGGGATTCTACGAGCAGTACTTC; cdr3_aa: CASSLVPGGFYEQYF
clone_size: .; d_call: TRBD1; v_call: TRBV11-2; j_call: TRBJ2-1; cdr3_nt: TGTGCCAGCAGCCCGGACAGGGACAATGAGCAGTTCTTC; cdr3_aa: CASSPDRDNEQFF
clone_size: .; d_call: .; v_call: TRBV19; j_call: TRBJ1-5; cdr3_nt: TGTGCCAGTAGTCAAGGGGCCTCGTGGAATCAGCCCCAGCATTTT; cdr3_aa: CASSQGASWNQPQHF
clone_size: once; d_call: .; v_call: TRBV20-1; j_call: TRBJ1-2; cdr3_nt: TGCAGTGCTCTCGACAGAAATGGCTACACCTTC; cdr3_aa: CSALDRNGYTF
clone_size: .; d_call: TRBD1; v_call: TRBV18; j_call: TRBJ1-1; cdr3_nt: TGTGCCAGCTCACCATCAGGACAGGGGGACACTGAAGCTTTCTTT; cdr3_aa: CASSPSGQGDTEAFF
clone_size: .; d_call: .; v_call: TRBV5-4; j_call: TRBJ2-2; cdr3_nt: TGTGCCAGCAGCCTTGGACTCTTCACCGGGGAGCTGTTTTTT; cdr3_aa: CASSLGLFTGELFF
clone_size: .; d_call: .; v_call: TRBV18; j_call: TRBJ2-5; cdr3_nt: TGTGCCAGCTCTCCTGGATCTCTGAGGGAGACCCAGTACTTC; cdr3_aa: CASSPGSLRETQYF
clone_size: .; d_call: .; v_call: TRBV5-1; j_call: TRBJ2-2; cdr3_nt: TGCGCCAGCAGCCCGGCGGGGGCCGTGGGGACCGGGGAGCTGTTTTTT; cdr3_aa: CASSPAGAVGTGELFF
clone_size: .; d_call: .; v_call: TRBV19; j_call: TRBJ2-5; cdr3_nt: TGTGCCAGTAGTATCCAGGGGAACCAAGAGACCCAGTACTTC; cdr3_aa: CASSIQGNQETQYF
clone_size: once; d_call: .; v_call: TRBV24-1; j_call: TRBJ2-7; cdr3_nt: TGTGCCACCGGGACTGACACGGGGGAGCAGTACTTC; cdr3_aa: CATGTDTGEQYF
clone_size: .; d_call: TRBD1; v_call: TRBV7-9; j_call: TRBJ2-5; cdr3_nt: TGTGCCAGCAGCAGAATCGGACAGGGGAAACAAGAGACCCAGTACTTC; cdr3_aa: CASSRIGQGKQETQYF
clone_size: .; d_call: .; v_call: TRBV6-4; j_call: TRBJ1-1; cdr3_nt: TGTGCCAGCAGTGAGGAGGTTTACACTGAAGCTTTCTTT; cdr3_aa: CASSEEVYTEAFF
clone_size: .; d_call: TRBD1; v_call: TRBV28; j_call: TRBJ1-2; cdr3_nt: TGTGCCAGCAGTGTCGACAGGGGGCTCTATGGCTACACCTTC; cdr3_aa: CASSVDRGLYGYTF
clone_size: .; d_call: TRBD1; v_call: TRBV29-1; j_call: TRBJ1-5; cdr3_nt: TGCAGCGTTGGACAGGGGGCGGCTCAGCCCCAGCATTTT; cdr3_aa: CSVGQGAAQPQHF
clone_size: .; d_call: .; v_call: TRBV29-1; j_call: TRBJ2-5; cdr3_nt: TGCAGCGTTGAAATCCAGCAAGAGACCCAGTACTTC; cdr3_aa: CSVEIQQETQYF
clone_size: .; d_call: TRBD1; v_call: TRBV10-3; j_call: TRBJ1-5; cdr3_nt: TGTGCCATCAGTGATCGGAACAGGGGGCGAAATCAGCCCCAGCATTTT; cdr3_aa: CAISDRNRGRNQPQHF
clone_size: .; d_call: .; v_call: TRBV27; j_call: TRBJ2-2; cdr3_nt: TGTGCCAGCAGTTTAGAGGTTAGGCCCGGGGAGCTGTTTTTT; cdr3_aa: CASSLEVRPGELFF
clone_size: .; d_call: .; v_call: TRBV10-1; j_call: TRBJ1-5; cdr3_nt: TGCGCCAGCAGCGATGGGGGGGATCAGCCCCAGCATTTT; cdr3_aa: CASSDGGDQPQHF
clone_size: few; d_call: TRBD1; v_call: TRBV9; j_call: TRBJ1-5; cdr3_nt: TGTGCCAGCAGCGTAGATCAGGGGGCAGGACAGCCCCAGCATTTT; cdr3_aa: CASSVDQGAGQPQHF
clone_size: .; d_call: TRBD1; v_call: TRBV10-3; j_call: TRBJ2-7; cdr3_nt: TGTGCCATCAGCGCCCCGGGACAGGGAATATACGAGCAGTACTTC; cdr3_aa: CAISAPGQGIYEQYF
clone_size: .; d_call: .; v_call: TRBV19; j_call: TRBJ2-1; cdr3_nt: TGTGCCAGTAGCCCTCTCCGGGGACTCCCTGGGGGGAGTGAGCAGTTCTTC; cdr3_aa: CASSPLRGLPGGSEQFF
clone_size: .; d_call: TRBD2; v_call: TRBV25-1; j_call: TRBJ2-7; cdr3_nt: TGTGCCAGCAGTGATAATGGACTAGCGGGGGTCCACGAGCAGTACTTC; cdr3_aa: CASSDNGLAGVHEQYF
clone_size: few; d_call: .; v_call: TRBV5-6; j_call: TRBJ1-3; cdr3_nt: TGTGCCAGCAGCCCATGGTCGGCTGGAAACACCATATATTTT; cdr3_aa: CASSPWSAGNTIYF
clone_size: .; d_call: .; v_call: TRBV30; j_call: TRBJ2-7; cdr3_nt: TGTGCCTGGAGTGTACTAGGGTACGAGCAGTACTTC; cdr3_aa: CAWSVLGYEQYF
clone_size: .; d_call: TRBD1; v_call: TRBV28; j_call: TRBJ2-3; cdr3_nt: TGTGCCAGCAGGGGGGACAGACTCACAGATACGCAGTATTTT; cdr3_aa: CASRGDRLTDTQYF
clone_size: .; d_call: .; v_call: TRBV1; j_call: TRBJ2-5; cdr3_nt: TGCACCAGCAGCCAAAGGGTAGCGGGCCTCCAAGAGACCCAGTACTTC; cdr3_aa: CTSSQRVAGLQETQYF
clone_size: .; d_call: .; v_call: TRBV30; j_call: TRBJ2-5; cdr3_nt: TGTGCCTGGAGTGTGAAAGCTGTAGAGACCCAGTACTTC; cdr3_aa: CAWSVKAVETQYF
clone_size: .; d_call: .; v_call: TRBV2; j_call: TRBJ1-1; cdr3_nt: TGTGCCAGCAGTGAACTCCGGTCTGATGAAGCTTTCTTT; cdr3_aa: CASSELRSDEAFF
clone_size: .; d_call: TRBD2; v_call: TRBV19; j_call: TRBJ2-7; cdr3_nt: TGTGCCAGTAGTATAGATACGCGAGCGGGGGACTACGAGCAGTACTTC; cdr3_aa: CASSIDTRAGDYEQYF
clone_size: few; d_call: .; v_call: TRBV18; j_call: TRBJ2-7; cdr3_nt: TGTGCCAGCTCACCGGGGAGTGGGTTGCCCTACGAGCAGTACTTC; cdr3_aa: CASSPGSGLPYEQYF
clone_size: .; d_call: TRBD1; v_call: TRBV29-1; j_call: TRBJ2-5; cdr3_nt: TGCAGCGTTGACAGGGGACAGGGGTTTCAAGAGACCCAGTACTTC; cdr3_aa: CSVDRGQGFQETQYF
clone_size: few; d_call: .; v_call: TRBV3-1/TRBV3-2; j_call: TRBJ2-5; cdr3_nt: TGTGCCAGCAGCCAAGATCTTGGCAGGGCTGCTGAGACCCAGTACTTC; cdr3_aa: CASSQDLGRAAETQYF
clone_size: once; d_call: .; v_call: TRBV4-2; j_call: TRBJ2-5; cdr3_nt: TGTGCCAGCAGCCAAGGGTCAACAGGGAGGGAGCAAGAGACCCAGTACTTC; cdr3_aa: CASSQGSTGREQETQYF
clone_size: .; d_call: .; v_call: TRBV2; j_call: TRBJ2-4; cdr3_nt: TGTGCCAGCAGTCCAAGCGCGGGAGCCAAAAACATTCAGTACTTC; cdr3_aa: CASSPSAGAKNIQYF
clone_size: .; d_call: .; v_call: TRBV6-6; j_call: TRBJ1-3; cdr3_nt: TGTGCCAGCAGTTCAAATCTGGGGGCTTACGGAAACACCATATATTTT; cdr3_aa: CASSSNLGAYGNTIYF
clone_size: .; d_call: .; v_call: TRBV6-5; j_call: TRBJ1-5; cdr3_nt: TGTGCCAGCAGTCGCCGGGGGGGCCCGAGACAGCCCCAGCATTTT; cdr3_aa: CASSRRGGPRQPQHF
clone_size: .; d_call: .; v_call: TRBV6-5; j_call: TRBJ1-5; cdr3_nt: TGTGCCAGCAGACCCGACAGCAGCAATCAGCCCCAGCATTTT; cdr3_aa: CASRPDSSNQPQHF
clone_size: .; d_call: .; v_call: TRBV19; j_call: TRBJ1-6; cdr3_nt: TGTGCCAGTAAGGGGCGGCATAATAATTCACCCCTCCACTTT; cdr3_aa: CASKGRHNNSPLHF
clone_size: .; d_call: TRBD1; v_call: TRBV19; j_call: TRBJ1-5; cdr3_nt: TGTGCCAGTAGTACCTCGGCTAAACAAGATAGGGGGCTGGAGCCCCAGCATTTT; cdr3_aa: CASSTSAKQDRGLEPQHF
clone_size: .; d_call: .; v_call: TRBV29-1; j_call: TRBJ2-2; cdr3_nt: TGCAGCGCGGGGGTCAGGACGAACACCGGGGAGCTGTTTTTT; cdr3_aa: CSAGVRTNTGELFF
clone_size: .; d_call: .; v_call: TRBV11-3; j_call: TRBJ2-2; cdr3_nt: TGTGCCAGCAGCGCCAGGGCTGGGGAGCTGTTTTTT; cdr3_aa: CASSARAGELFF
clone_size: .; d_call: .; v_call: TRBV2; j_call: TRBJ1-1; cdr3_nt: TGTGCCAGCAAACAAAACACTGAAGCTTTCTTT; cdr3_aa: CASKQNTEAFF